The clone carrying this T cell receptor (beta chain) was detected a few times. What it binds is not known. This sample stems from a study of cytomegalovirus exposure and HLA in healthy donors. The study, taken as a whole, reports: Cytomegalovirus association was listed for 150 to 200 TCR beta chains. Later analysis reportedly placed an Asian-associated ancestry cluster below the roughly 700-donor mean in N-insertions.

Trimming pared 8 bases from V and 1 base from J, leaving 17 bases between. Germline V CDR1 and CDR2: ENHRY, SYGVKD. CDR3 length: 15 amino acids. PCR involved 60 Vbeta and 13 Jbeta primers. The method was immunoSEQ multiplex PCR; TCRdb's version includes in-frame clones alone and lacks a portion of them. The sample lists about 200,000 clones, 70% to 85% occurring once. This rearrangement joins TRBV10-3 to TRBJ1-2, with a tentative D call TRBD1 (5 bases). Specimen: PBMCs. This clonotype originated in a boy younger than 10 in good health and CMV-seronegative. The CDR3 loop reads CAIHTAGEHNYGYTF. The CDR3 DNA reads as TGTGCCATCCACACGGCGGGGGAACATAACTATGGCTACACCTTC.